The clone carrying this T cell receptor (beta chain) was seen repeatedly, ten times or more. The antigen is undetermined. The CDR3 contains 17 residues. The V gene end was trimmed by 2 bases and the J gene end by 0 bases; junction bases not matched to a gene: 9. Germline V gene lookup returns CDR1 SEHNR and CDR2 FQNEAQ (reference sequence). This sample was taken from a study of T cells in Graves' hyperthyroidism and ophthalmopathy. Study context: At the time of initial diagnosis and before any treatment, peripheral blood was collected. Notes on the study in general: In validation, the model predicted ophthalmopathy. These predictions came a median 6.5 months before onset.

Amplified regions were TCR beta CDR3 sequences from RNA transcripts. Primed by the HTBI set, a first-round RT-PCR was run on the TCR CDR3. Using its own MiXCR run on the multiplex PCR reads, TCRdb lists one record per CDR3 protein. The sample lists around 250,000 distinct CDR3 sequences; roughly 15% were seen once. Exclusion of patients followed from uncontrolled infection, other autoimmune disease, pregnancy or lactation. Sequenced input: blood. V and J are TRBV7-9 and TRBJ1-2; 7 bases match TRBD1. This TCR derives from a woman aged 40 to 50 with Graves' hyperthyroidism that later progressed to Graves' ophthalmopathy. The CDR3 sequence is CASSLPVRDSTNYGYTF. The CDR3 DNA reads TGTGCCAGCAGCTTACCGGTCCGGGACAGTACTAACTATGGCTACACCTTC. The full variable domain, with the rest looked up from reference TRBV7-9 and TRBJ1-2, is DTGVSQNPRHKITKRGQNVTFRCDPISEHNRLYWYRQTLGQGPEFLTYFQNEAQLEKSRLLSDRFSAERPKGSFSTLEIQRTEQGDSAMYLCASSLPVRDSTNYGYTFGSGTRLTVV.